Listed below are T cell receptor beta chains from one sample, sequenced in a study of cytomegalovirus exposure and HLA in healthy donors. Using immunoSEQ multiplex PCR, the repertoire was profiled, and TCRdb retains in-frame clones only, with some absent. The table records 150,000 to 200,000 clones, more than 85% of them present only once. The sample comprised PBMCs. The receptors originated from a girl under three years old in good health and CMV-seronegative. CDR3s include the opening cysteine and the closing phenylalanine or tryptophan. The order of the fields is D gene, V gene, clone size, J gene, CDR3 protein, CDR3 DNA. The D gene is left open where the match is weak. Some rows mark clone size as missing; the rest say once, few, many or name a class of expanded clone.

.	TRBV5-1	.	TRBJ2-7	CASSRTAPVDGDEQYF	TGCGCCAGCAGCAGGACAGCCCCAGTAGATGGTGACGAGCAGTACTTC
.	TRBV11-2	.	TRBJ2-7	CASSLDLGRGISYEQYF	TGTGCCAGCAGCTTAGATCTCGGCAGGGGAATCTCCTACGAGCAGTACTTC
.	TRBV10-3	.	TRBJ1-1	CAISAWGDTEAFF	TGTGCCATCAGTGCCTGGGGGGACACTGAAGCTTTCTTT
TRBD2	TRBV27	.	TRBJ2-5	CASSALAGGEETQYF	TGTGCCAGCAGTGCCCTAGCGGGGGGGGAAGAGACCCAGTACTTC
.	TRBV6-1	once	TRBJ2-7	CASTVHLILLYEQYF	TGTGCCAGCACCGTTCACTTAATCCTCCTCTACGAGCAGTACTTC
.	TRBV18	few	TRBJ1-1	CASSLDPGHVNTEAFF	TGTGCCAGCTCACTTGATCCGGGACATGTGAACACTGAAGCTTTCTTT
TRBD1	TRBV6-6	.	TRBJ1-5	CASSRDRAGGQPQHF	TGTGCCAGCAGCCGAGACAGGGCCGGGGGTCAGCCCCAGCATTTT
TRBD1	TRBV7-9	.	TRBJ2-7	CASSLGGQGAQEQYF	TGTGCCAGCAGCTTGGGGGGACAGGGGGCGCAAGAGCAGTACTTC
TRBD2	TRBV19	.	TRBJ2-3	CASSSRTRGDTQYF	TGTGCCAGTAGTTCCAGGACTAGGGGAGATACGCAGTATTTT
.	TRBV11-1	once	TRBJ2-3	CASSFIRGAKDTQYF	TGTGCCAGCAGCTTCATTCGGGGGGCTAAAGATACGCAGTATTTT
TRBD2	TRBV29-1	.	TRBJ2-1	CSETTSETYNEQFF	TGCAGCGAGACCACTAGCGAGACGTACAATGAGCAGTTCTTC
.	TRBV7-2	.	TRBJ1-1	CASSSQTGLAEAFF	TGTGCCAGCAGCTCGCAAACAGGGTTGGCTGAAGCTTTCTTT
.	TRBV7-6	.	TRBJ2-7	CASSLAPRYEQYF	TGTGCCAGCAGCTTAGCGCCGAGATACGAGCAGTACTTC
TRBD2	TRBV4-1	.	TRBJ2-1	CASSQGGVSGSPPYNEQFF	TGCGCCAGCAGCCAAGGGGGGGTTAGCGGGAGTCCTCCCTACAATGAGCAGTTCTTC
.	TRBV7-9	once	TRBJ1-5	CASSFGGLRQPQHF	TGTGCCAGCAGCTTCGGCGGGCTTAGGCAGCCCCAGCATTTT
.	TRBV27	.	TRBJ1-5	CASSFTGNQPQHF	TGTGCCAGCAGTTTCACAGGGAATCAGCCCCAGCATTTT
.	TRBV19	.	TRBJ2-1	CASSMGPLNEQFF	TGTGCCAGTAGTATGGGGCCGCTCAATGAGCAGTTCTTC
.	TRBV6-1	.	TRBJ1-1	CASSEAGQNTEAFF	TGTGCCAGCAGTGAAGCGGGACAGAACACTGAAGCTTTCTTT
TRBD2	TRBV7-2	.	TRBJ2-3	CASNRPGLASDTQYF	TGTGCCAGCAACCGACCGGGACTAGCGTCAGATACGCAGTATTTT
.	TRBV27	.	TRBJ2-5	CASSTPGGRETQYF	TGTGCCAGCAGTACCCCGGGGGGCAGAGAGACCCAGTACTTC
.	TRBV15	.	TRBJ1-2	CATSEGGEGMVYGYTF	TGTGCCACCAGCGAGGGGGGGGAAGGGATGGTCTATGGCTACACCTTC
.	TRBV15	few	TRBJ2-2	CATKAAGELFF	TGTGCCACCAAGGCGGCCGGGGAGCTGTTTTTT
TRBD1	TRBV6-1	.	TRBJ2-7	CATTRGGTGYEQYF	TGTGCGACGACAAGGGGCGGGACAGGCTACGAGCAGTACTTC
TRBD2	TRBV4-2	few	TRBJ2-3	CASSQAATSGPSTDTQYF	TGTGCCAGCAGCCAAGCAGCCACTAGCGGGCCTAGCACAGATACGCAGTATTTT
TRBD2	TRBV10-3	.	TRBJ2-5	CAIQAGVAYQETQYF	TGTGCCATCCAAGCGGGAGTCGCGTACCAAGAGACCCAGTACTTC
.	TRBV6-1	.	TRBJ2-1	CASSGMGGGKGIYEQFF	TGTGCCAGCAGTGGAATGGGAGGGGGGAAGGGGATTTATGAGCAGTTCTTC
TRBD1	TRBV15	.	TRBJ1-5	CATRSSGQGFVEPQHF	TGTGCCACCAGGTCGTCCGGACAGGGGTTTGTTGAGCCCCAGCATTTT
TRBD1	TRBV7-2	.	TRBJ1-4	CASSLIGRTGGVREKLFF	TGTGCCAGCAGCCTCATAGGTCGGACAGGGGGCGTACGGGAAAAACTGTTTTTT
.	TRBV13	.	TRBJ2-4	CASSLGFRGGNIQYF	TGTGCCAGCAGCTTAGGATTCAGGGGTGGGAACATTCAGTACTTC
.	TRBV18	.	TRBJ2-3	CASSLEGHLVYGRTDTQYF	TGTGCCAGCTCACTCGAAGGACACTTGGTTTACGGCCGCACAGATACGCAGTATTTT
.	TRBV19	.	TRBJ2-1	CASRGGGLSYNEQFF	TGTGCCAGTAGGGGGGGAGGCCTCTCCTACAATGAGCAGTTCTTC
.	TRBV27	.	TRBJ2-2	CASTGTLNTGELFF	TGTGCCAGCACCGGGACACTAAACACCGGGGAGCTGTTTTTT
.	TRBV7-9	once	TRBJ2-3	CASSQGTDTQYF	TGTGCCAGCAGCCAGGGCACAGATACGCAGTATTTT
TRBD2	TRBV7-8	.	TRBJ2-1	CASSSGTRRHNEQFF	TGTGCCAGCAGCTCCGGGACTAGGCGGCACAATGAGCAGTTCTTC
TRBD1	TRBV4-1	.	TRBJ1-4	CASSQEGRTGNEKLFF	TGCGCCAGCAGCCAAGAGGGCAGGACAGGGAATGAAAAACTGTTTTTT
.	TRBV7-3	.	TRBJ2-5	CASSLRGGAETQYF	TGTGCCAGCAGCTTAAGGGGGGGGGCGGAGACCCAGTACTTC
TRBD1	TRBV6-5	.	TRBJ1-2	CASSYSRTGNYGYTF	TGTGCCAGCAGTTACAGTAGGACAGGGAACTATGGCTACACCTTC
TRBD1	TRBV19	.	TRBJ2-6	CAARVRGNGANVLTF	TGTGCCGCGCGTGTCAGGGGGAACGGGGCCAACGTCCTGACTTTC
.	TRBV5-1	.	TRBJ1-1	CASSLLPRTPQGGTEAFF	TGCGCCAGCAGCTTATTACCCCGTACGCCGCAGGGTGGCACTGAAGCTTTCTTT
.	TRBV9	.	TRBJ2-5	CASSRDYQETQYF	TGTGCCAGCAGCCGGGACTACCAAGAGACCCAGTACTTC
.	TRBV11-2	.	TRBJ1-1	CASRQGNTEAFF	TGTGCCAGCAGACAGGGGAACACTGAAGCTTTCTTT
TRBD2	TRBV19	.	TRBJ2-2	CASRHSGLADNTGELFF	TGTGCCAGTAGGCATTCAGGACTAGCGGATAACACCGGGGAGCTGTTTTTT